One and the same sample provided the 9 T cell receptor beta chains below, sequenced in a study of CD8+CD57+ T cells in acquired aplastic anemia. Genomic DNA, the template, was used for profiling of the TCR beta VDJ and CDR3. TCRdb passed the reads through MiXCR, listing each CDR3 protein once. The sample records roughly 420,000 distinct CDR3 sequences, 55% to 70% being singletons. The material sequenced was sorted CD4+, CD8+, or CD8+CD57+ T cells (not recorded which) from PBMCs. Receptors were obtained from a human donor in good health, serving as a control.

The rearrangement joins TRBV9 to TRBJ2-7, with D unresolved. Trimming removed 5 bases from V and 6 bases from J, with 21 bases in between. CDR1 is SGDLS, CDR2 YYNGEE, per germline. The length of the CDR3 is 15 residues. In nucleotides, the CDR3 is TGTGCCAGCAGTGGAGAGGAGTGCACTTCCGCCGAGCAGTACTTC. It yields the protein CASSGEECTSAEQYF.

In regard to this clonotype: The junction and the germline gene differ at one end; a read error may be behind it. The chain carries TRBV7-3 and TRBJ1-6; D gene uncertain. The CDR3 is made up of 14 amino acids. Germline V gene lookup returns CDR1 SGHTA and CDR2 FQGTGA. In nucleotides, the CDR3 is TGTGCCAGCAGTGAAGCCACGGATGATTCCACCCTCGACTTT. It specifies CASSEATDDSTLDF. Full variable domain (missing parts from reference TRBV7-3 and TRBJ1-6): GAGVSQTPSNKVTEKGKYVELRCDPISGHTALYWYRQSLGQGPEFLIYFQGTGAADDSGLPNDRFFAVRPEGSVSTLKIQRTERGDSAVYLCASSEATDDSTLDFGNGTRLTVT.

This clonotype turned up a few times. The rearrangement uses TRBV15 and TRBJ2-7, with D perhaps TRBD1 (5 bases). Germline-derived CDR1 and CDR2 are LNHNV and YYDKDF (reference sequence). The CDR3 length is 15 residues. Trimming stripped 4 bases from V and 5 bases from J, with 18 bases between. The CDR3 loop reads CATSTRPQALDEQYF. For the CDR3, the DNA is TGTGCCACCAGCACCCGACCACAGGCGCTTGACGAGCAGTACTTC.

In its sample, this clonotype was seen a few times. V gene TRBV7-2 combines with J gene TRBJ2-5; weak D call: TRBD1 (6 bases). The J call could be wrong; TRBJ2-7 is a better fit for the DNA end. This CDR3 has 14 residues. Germline CDR1 and CDR2: SGHTA and FQGNSA. In nucleotides, the CDR3 is TGTGCCAGCAGCTCTGAAGGGGGTGCCTACGAGCAGTACTTC. The encoded protein is CASSSEGGAYEQYF.

The chain is built from TRBV7-9 and TRBJ1-5, with D possibly matching TRBD1 (5 bases). V was pared by 5 bases and J by 6 bases, with 20 bases between. The CDR3 loop spans 16 amino acids. CDR1 and CDR2 from the germline V gene are SEHNR and FQNEAQ (reference sequence). The CDR3 DNA reads TGTGCCAGCAGCGAAGGCGGGGGGAGTGTCAGTCAGCCCCAGCATTTT. The encoded protein is CASSEGGGSVSQPQHF.

This clonotype came up many times. V is TRBV3-1 and J is TRBJ1-3; D gene unclear. The germline V and J ends were trimmed by 3 bases and 4 bases, with 16 bases remaining between them. The CDR3 is 16 residues long. Germline V gene data show CDR1 as LGHDT and CDR2 as YNNKEL (reference sequence). This CDR3 reads CASSHPKGGSGNTIYF. The CDR3 nucleotides are TGTGCCAGCAGCCACCCCAAAGGTGGGTCCGGAAACACCATATATTTT.

The rearrangement uses TRBV3-1 and TRBJ1-1, with D perhaps TRBD1 (6 bases). Germline V CDR1 and CDR2: LGHDT, YNNKEL (reference sequence). V was trimmed by 1 base and J by 1 base, leaving 13 bases between them. The CDR3 loop spans 16 amino acids. The DNA for the CDR3 is TGTGCCAGCAGCCAAGCAGGGGTGATGAGGAACACTGAAGCTTTCTTT. It is translated as CASSQAGVMRNTEAFF.

The chain uses TRBV6-1 and TRBJ1-4, with D hard to call. This CDR3 is 14 amino acids long. V was pared by 3 bases and J by 5 bases, with 10 bases between. Germline lookup yields CDR1 MNHNS and CDR2 SASEGT. The CDR3 nucleotides read TGTGCCAGCAGTGACGGTCGGGAGAATGAAAAACTGTTTTTT. Translated, it gives CASSDGRENEKLFF.

Concerning this clonotype itself: Mismatch with germline at one junction end may stem from a read error. This chain joins TRBV20-1 and TRBJ2-5; D is unclear. CDR1 is DFQATT, CDR2 SNEGSKA, per germline (reference sequence). The CDR3 sequence is 11 residues long. CDR3 in amino acids: CSVRRARTKYF. CDR3 bases: TGCAGTGTGCGGCGCGCGAGGACCAAGTACTTC.